What follows describes a single T cell receptor (beta chain). Its antigen remains unknown. One end of the junction is discordant with germline, which a read error may explain. The sample belongs to a study of T cells in Graves' hyperthyroidism and ophthalmopathy. Study-wide results and limits: Blood also contained most expanded thyroid clonotypes above 0.001. A model of 13 V-J pairs discriminated ophthalmopathy from stable hyperthyroidism.

The CDR3 spans 14 residues. Germline CDR1 is SQVTM and CDR2 is ANQGSEA. The study excluded patients with uncontrolled infection, other autoimmune disease, pregnancy or lactation. The diagnoses drew upon clinical symptoms, serum thyroxine and TRAb, thyroid ultrasound and orbital computed tomography. Amplification targeted TCR beta CDR3 regions from RNA transcripts. The HTBI primer set drove a first-round RT-PCR of the TCR CDR3. Each CDR3 protein is one row after TCRdb ran MiXCR on the multiplex PCR reads. The data hold 650,000 to 800,000 distinct CDR3 sequences, with nearly 45% observed a single time. The genes are TRBV29-1 and TRBJ2-6; D tentatively reads TRBD1 or TRBD2 (5 bases each). The TCR was taken from an adult man with Graves' disease, either hyperthyroidism or ophthalmopathy (not recorded which). The material sequenced was peripheral blood or thyroid tissue (not recorded which). The CDR3 protein is CSVGQGWSGNTEAF. The CDR3 bases are TGCAGCGTTGGGCAGGGATGGTCGGGGAACACTGAAGCTTTC.